This TCR beta chain was sequenced during a study of OX40 agonist ivuxolimab in advanced cancers. Study-wide background: Patients were infused with ivuxolimab every 2 weeks at 0.01 to 10 mg/kg.

This CDR3 has 17 amino acids. V gave up 3 bases and J gave up 2 bases; unmatched junction bases: 8. Per germline, CDR1 MGHRA and CDR2 YSYEKL. Sequenced by immunoSEQ multiplex PCR; TCRdb stores in-frame clones only, minus some. Among around 53,000 clones listed, 70% to 85% were seen once. For this clone: Its specificity is not known.

Study outcomes and limitations: Researchers did not determine the expanded peripheral T cells' antigen specificity. Dosing at 0.1 to 3.0 mg/kg was accompanied by clonal expansion of CD4+ and CD8+ blood T cells by week 6.

The TCR sequence derives from an adult with an advanced solid tumor such as melanoma, head and neck, liver or kidney cancer. The starting material was CD4+ or CD8+ T cells sorted from blood, obtained in a trial of the OX40 agonist ivuxolimab. The genes are TRBV4-1 and TRBJ2-1; 9 positions match TRBD2. CDR3: CASSQSDAGGPYNEQFF. CDR3 bases: TGCGCCAGCAGCCAGTCGGATGCGGGAGGGCCCTACAATGAGCAGTTCTTC.